This T cell receptor (beta chain) derives from a study of persistence of HIV-infected CD4 T cells. Sequencing used immunoSEQ version 4 in survey mode. Assay: immunoSEQ multiplex PCR; the TCRdb copy retains only in-frame clones and omits some. The sample yields 35,000 to 50,000 clones, approximately 88% seen once. Anti-CD3/anti-CD28 beads served as a nonspecific positive control stimulus. Responding CD4+ T cells were sorted by upregulation of both CD40 ligand and CD69. V was pared by 5 bases and J by 4 bases, with 2 bases of the junction left unmatched. Germline assignment: CDR1 LNHNV and CDR2 YYDKDF (reference sequence). This CDR3 spans 13 amino acids. Note on this clone: Its antigen remains unknown.

The rearrangement joins TRBV15 to TRBJ2-5, with 9 bases matching TRBD1. This material consisted of CD4+ T cells sorted from PBMCs after roughly 18-hour stimulation, taken from a patient who received antiretroviral therapy. This receptor was obtained from an adult man with HIV who was CMV-seropositive. CDR3 amino acids: CATSPTGGETQYF. The CDR3 nucleotides are TGTGCCACCAGCCCGACAGGGGGAGAGACCCAGTACTTC.